These T cell receptor beta chains were read from a single sample in a study of sequential checkpoint blockade in melanoma. Only in-frame clones appear in the TCRdb table, and some are missing; sequencing was by immunoSEQ multiplex PCR. The sample records roughly 36,000 clones, around 32% being singletons. This material consisted of tumor tissue (inferred from file names), taken from a patient given nivolumab and ipilimumab in sequence. The receptors originated from a human donor with melanoma. Both conserved end residues are part of each CDR3. A D gene is named only where the DNA matches it firmly. Clone size is not always given. Where it is, it says once, few, many or a class for expanded clones.

clone size: many
J gene: TRBJ2-6
CDR3 length: 18
V gene: TRBV11-3
D gene: TRBD2
CDR3 DNA: TGTGCCAGCAGCTTGGTGGCTAGCGGGGGGCCAGGGGCCAACGTCCTGACTTTC
CDR3 protein: CASSLVASGGPGANVLTF

clone size: .
J gene: TRBJ2-7
CDR3 length: 12
V gene: TRBV30
D gene: .
CDR3 DNA: TGTGCCTGGAGTGGAGGTTTCCACGAGCAGTACTTC
CDR3 protein: CAWSGGFHEQYF

clone size: .
J gene: TRBJ1-3
CDR3 length: 14
V gene: TRBV11-3
D gene: TRBD1
CDR3 DNA: TGTGCCAGCAGCTTGACAGGGTGGGGAAACACCATATATTTT
CDR3 protein: CASSLTGWGNTIYF

clone size: .
J gene: TRBJ2-7
CDR3 length: 15
V gene: TRBV23-1
D gene: TRBD1
CDR3 DNA: TGCGCCAGCAGCCAGACTACGGGACAGCTCTACGAGCAGTACTTC
CDR3 protein: CASSQTTGQLYEQYF

clone size: .
J gene: TRBJ1-3
CDR3 length: 15
V gene: TRBV5-1
D gene: TRBD1
CDR3 DNA: TGCGCCAGCAGCGGAAGTACAGGGGGTGGAAACACCATATATTTT
CDR3 protein: CASSGSTGGGNTIYF

clone size: few
J gene: TRBJ2-7
CDR3 length: 17
V gene: TRBV7-6
D gene: TRBD1
CDR3 DNA: TGTGCCAGCAGCTTAGGGCCGCACAGGGGTAAGGGCTACGAGCAGTACTTC
CDR3 protein: CASSLGPHRGKGYEQYF

clone size: few
J gene: TRBJ2-5
CDR3 length: 15
V gene: TRBV5-1
D gene: TRBD1
CDR3 DNA: TGCGCCAGCAGCTACCAGGGGGCAAATCAAGAGACCCAGTACTTC
CDR3 protein: CASSYQGANQETQYF

clone size: .
J gene: TRBJ2-6
CDR3 length: 14
V gene: TRBV9
D gene: TRBD1
CDR3 DNA: TGTGCCAGACACAGGGGCACTGGGGCCAACGTCCTGACTTTC
CDR3 protein: CARHRGTGANVLTF

clone size: .
J gene: TRBJ1-6
CDR3 length: 14
V gene: TRBV29-1
D gene: TRBD1
CDR3 DNA: TGCAGCGTTGGGACAGGCCCCCCGAATTCACCCCTCCACTTT
CDR3 protein: CSVGTGPPNSPLHF

clone size: .
J gene: TRBJ1-5
CDR3 length: 15
V gene: TRBV9
D gene: TRBD1
CDR3 DNA: TGTGCCAGCAGCAATACAGGGGATAGCAATCAGCCCCAGCATTTT
CDR3 protein: CASSNTGDSNQPQHF

clone size: .
J gene: TRBJ1-1
CDR3 length: 14
V gene: TRBV19
D gene: TRBD1
CDR3 DNA: TGTGCCAGTAGACATGGACAGGGGGGCTCAGAAGCTTTCTTT
CDR3 protein: CASRHGQGGSEAFF

clone size: .
J gene: TRBJ2-7
CDR3 length: 12
V gene: TRBV19
D gene: .
CDR3 DNA: TGTGCCAGTAGTGGGTCAGGGAACGAGCAGTACTTC
CDR3 protein: CASSGSGNEQYF

clone size: few
J gene: TRBJ1-3
CDR3 length: 12
V gene: TRBV6-8
D gene: .
CDR3 DNA: TGTGCCAGCAAAGCCTCTGGAAACACCATATATTTT
CDR3 protein: CASKASGNTIYF

clone size: .
J gene: TRBJ2-7
CDR3 length: 14
V gene: TRBV18
D gene: .
CDR3 DNA: TGTGCCAGCTCCCCGACGAATCCCTCCTACGAGCAGTACTTC
CDR3 protein: CASSPTNPSYEQYF

clone size: few
J gene: TRBJ1-5
CDR3 length: 16
V gene: TRBV6-8
D gene: .
CDR3 DNA: TGTGCCAGCAGTGACGCCAGGAGGAGAGAAAATCAGCCCCAGCATTTT
CDR3 protein: CASSDARRRENQPQHF

clone size: once
J gene: TRBJ1-1
CDR3 length: 14
V gene: TRBV5-1
D gene: .
CDR3 DNA: TGCGCCAGCAGCTTGGCCAGTGGGAACACTGAAGCTTTCTTT
CDR3 protein: CASSLASGNTEAFF

clone size: .
J gene: TRBJ1-4
CDR3 length: 15
V gene: TRBV19
D gene: TRBD1
CDR3 DNA: TGTGCCAGTAGTCTCGGGACAGGGTTGTTGGAAAAACTGTTTTTT
CDR3 protein: CASSLGTGLLEKLFF

clone size: .
J gene: TRBJ1-1
CDR3 length: 13
V gene: TRBV30
D gene: .
CDR3 DNA: TGTGCCTGGAGTCCGCAGGGTGACACTGAAGCTTTCTTT
CDR3 protein: CAWSPQGDTEAFF

clone size: .
J gene: TRBJ1-5
CDR3 length: 13
V gene: TRBV25-1
D gene: TRBD1
CDR3 DNA: TGTGCCAGCTCAGGGGGAAGCAATCAGCCCCAGCATTTT
CDR3 protein: CASSGGSNQPQHF

clone size: few
J gene: TRBJ2-7
CDR3 length: 13
V gene: TRBV7-4
D gene: TRBD1
CDR3 DNA: TGTGCCAGCAGCACAGGACAGGGCTACGAGCAGTACTTC
CDR3 protein: CASSTGQGYEQYF

clone size: .
J gene: TRBJ1-2
CDR3 length: 16
V gene: TRBV11-3
D gene: .
CDR3 DNA: TGTGCCAGCAGCTTATTCTCCCCAGGACTTACCTATGGCTACACCTTC
CDR3 protein: CASSLFSPGLTYGYTF

clone size: few
J gene: TRBJ2-1
CDR3 length: 11
V gene: TRBV6-7
D gene: .
CDR3 DNA: TGTGCCAGCATAAGGGAGTATGAGCAGTTCTTC
CDR3 protein: CASIREYEQFF